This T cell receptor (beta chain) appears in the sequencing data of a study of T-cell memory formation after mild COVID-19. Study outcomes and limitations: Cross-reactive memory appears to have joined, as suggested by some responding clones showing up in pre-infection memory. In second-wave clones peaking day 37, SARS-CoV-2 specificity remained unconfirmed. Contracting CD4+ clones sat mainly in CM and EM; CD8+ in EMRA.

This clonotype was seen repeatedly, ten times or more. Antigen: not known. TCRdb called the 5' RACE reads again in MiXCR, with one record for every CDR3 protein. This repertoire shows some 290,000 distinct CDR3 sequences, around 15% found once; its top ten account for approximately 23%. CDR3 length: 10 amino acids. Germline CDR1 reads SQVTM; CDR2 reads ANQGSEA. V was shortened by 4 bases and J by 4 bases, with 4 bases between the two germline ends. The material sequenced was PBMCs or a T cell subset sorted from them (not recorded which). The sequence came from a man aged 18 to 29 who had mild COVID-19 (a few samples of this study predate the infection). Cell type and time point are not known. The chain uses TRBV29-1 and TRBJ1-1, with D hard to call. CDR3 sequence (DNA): TGCAGCGTTGTCCCCACTGAAGCTTTCTTT. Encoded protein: CSVVPTEAFF.